What follows are 9 T cell receptor beta chains derived from one specimen sequenced in a study of cytomegalovirus exposure and HLA in healthy donors (dated by TCRdb to about 2017). Library preparation used the immunoSEQ multiplex PCR assay. For the multiplex PCR, a mixture combining 60 forward primers for TCR Vbeta segments and 13 reverse primers for TCR Jbeta segments was used. The clones in this table, taken by TCRdb from immuneACCESS, are in-frame only. Not every clone is retained; where verified, under half of the shortfall comes from an unresolved V gene, and the cause of the rest is unknown. The sample includes about 95,000 clones, with approximately 81% observed a single time. The top ten hold less than 4.5% of the sample. Sequenced input: PBMCs. The receptors stem from a woman in her seventies in good health and CMV-seropositive.

This chain's CDR3 is CASSPEGQINYGYTF. CDR3 coding DNA: TGCGCCAGCAGCCCGGAGGGACAGATTAACTATGGCTACACCTTC. V usage is TRBV5-1 and J usage is TRBJ1-2; 7 positions match TRBD1. This CDR3 is built from 15 residues. Germline CDR1 and CDR2: SGHRS and YFSETQ. The junction had 7 bases not matched to a gene; V was cut back by 4 bases and J by 1 base.

The chain recombines TRBV5-1 with TRBJ2-5, with TRBD2 matching 8 bases. V trimming: 4 bases; J trimming: 2 bases; junction bases outside the gene matches: 16. The CDR3 length is 18 residues. Germline lookup yields CDR1 SGHRS and CDR2 YFSETQ. The CDR3 loop reads CASSRKAGVGMGQETQYF. Written as DNA, the CDR3 is TGCGCCAGCAGCCGCAAAGCGGGAGTGGGGATGGGACAAGAGACCCAGTACTTC.

The rearrangement links TRBV5-4 to TRBJ2-5, with 14 nucleotides matching TRBD2. The CDR3 loop spans 17 amino acids. V shed 4 bases and J 4 bases; nucleotides not matched to a gene: 9. Per the germline V gene, CDR1 is SGHNT and CDR2 is YYREEE (reference sequence). The CDR3 bases are TGTGCCAGCAGCCTCGGGACTAGCGGGAGAGTGAGAGAGACCCAGTACTTC. The encoded protein is CASSLGTSGRVRETQYF. Full variable domain (remainder filled in from reference TRBV5-4 and TRBJ2-5): ETGVTQSPTHLIKTRGQQVTLRCSSQSGHNTVSWYQQALGQGPQFIFQYYREEENGRGNFPPRFSGLQFPNYSSELNVNALELDDSALYLCASSLGTSGRVRETQYFGPGTRLLVL.

The rearrangement joins TRBV18 to TRBJ2-7; 7 bases are shared with TRBD2. Trimming at V came to 3 bases and at J to 3 bases, leaving 5 bases not matched to a gene. The germline gives CDR1 KGHSH, CDR2 LQKENI. The CDR3 loop spans 14 amino acids. The CDR3 region is CASSPSGTNYEQYF. CDR3 coding DNA: TGTGCCAGCTCACCCTCCGGGACTAACTACGAGCAGTACTTC. The entire variable domain, with the rest obtained from reference TRBV18 and TRBJ2-7, is as follows: NAGVMQNPRHLVRRRGQEARLRCSPMKGHSHVYWYRQLPEEGLKFMVYLQKENIIDESGMPKERFSAEFPKEGPSILRIQQVVRGDSAAYFCASSPSGTNYEQYFGPGTRLTVT.

The chain couples TRBV2 to TRBJ1-3; perhaps TRBD1 as D (5 bases). From germline, CDR1 is SNHLY and CDR2 FYNNEI. This CDR3 contains 15 residues. V gave up 6 bases and J gave up 8 bases, with 20 bases separating them. The CDR3 DNA follows: TGTGCCAGCAGGGTTAGGGGTGGGGCTCTGGACACCATATATTTT. The encoded protein is CASRVRGGALDTIYF.

The rearrangement uses TRBV19 and TRBJ2-2; D is ambiguous. The V end lost 5 bases, the J end lost 4 bases, and 11 bases lay between the germline ends. CDR1 is LNHDA and CDR2 is SQIVND in the germline V gene (reference sequence). This CDR3 comprises 14 residues. Written as DNA, the CDR3 is TGTGCCAGTAGTTCTTTTATCGGCACCGGGGAGCTGTTTTTT. Protein: CASSSFIGTGELFF.

This sequence joins TRBV2 and TRBJ2-7; 15 nucleotides agree with TRBD2. V trimming: 11 bases; J trimming: 5 bases; junction bases outside the gene matches: 7. This CDR3 is built from 14 residues. Germline V gene sequence: CDR1 SNHLY, CDR2 FYNNEI. The DNA for the CDR3 is TGTGCCTCACGGTGGACTAGCGGGAGGGACGAGCAGTACTTC. The encoded protein is CASRWTSGRDEQYF. Full variable domain (remainder filled in from reference TRBV2 and TRBJ2-7): EPEVTQTPSHQVTQMGQEVILRCVPISNHLYFYWYRQILGQKVEFLVSFYNNEISEKSEIFDDQFSVERPDGSNFTLKIRSTKLEDSAMYFCASRWTSGRDEQYFGPGTRLTVT.

The rearrangement links TRBV7-9 to TRBJ1-4, with TRBD1 as a possible D gene (5 bases). CDR1 SEHNR and CDR2 FQNEAQ come from the germline V gene (reference sequence). Trimming took 1 base from V and 5 from J, leaving 14 bases between them. The length of the CDR3 is 16 residues. The CDR3 spells CASSLEGGQGNEKLFF. The CDR3 DNA reads as TGTGCCAGCAGCTTAGAAGGAGGGCAGGGCAATGAAAAACTGTTTTTT.

This clone has just a few counts. This rearrangement joins TRBV2 to TRBJ2-5, with TRBD1 matching 7 bases. V was pared by 7 bases and J by 5 bases, with 10 bases of the junction left unmatched. Germline assignment: CDR1 SNHLY and CDR2 FYNNEI. This CDR3 has 14 amino acids. CDR3 sequence: CASKDRALSETQYF. DNA for the CDR3: TGTGCCAGCAAAGACAGGGCTTTATCGGAGACCCAGTACTTC. The full variable domain, in which reference TRBV2 and TRBJ2-5 provide the parts outside the CDR3, is EPEVTQTPSHQVTQMGQEVILRCVPISNHLYFYWYRQILGQKVEFLVSFYNNEISEKSEIFDDQFSVERPDGSNFTLKIRSTKLEDSAMYFCASKDRALSETQYFGPGTRLLVL.